The 8 T cell receptor beta chains below all came from one sample that was sequenced in a study of blood T cell repertoires in COVID-19 (dated by TCRdb to the early 2020s). The library was prepared using the immunoSEQ multiplex PCR assay. The table was pulled from immuneACCESS by TCRdb, which kept in-frame rearrangements only. Such tables lose some clones; where checked, under half of the loss comes from unresolved V genes, and the rest has no known cause. The table for this sample lists about 480,000 clones; over 75% of them were counted only once. The ten largest make up less than 2% of the sample. The sample consisted of PBMCs or T cells enriched from blood (not recorded which). These receptors came from a woman aged 40 to 50 who had recovered from COVID-19.

The chain couples TRBV5-6 to TRBJ2-7, with D unclear. CDR1 and CDR2 from the germline V gene are SGHDT and YYEEEE. The length of the CDR3 is 13 residues. The V gene lost 1 base and the J gene lost 8 bases, with 13 bases spanning the gap. This CDR3 reads CASSLNAALKQYF. In nucleotides, the CDR3 is TGTGCCAGCAGCTTGAATGCGGCCCTAAAGCAGTACTTC.

V gene TRBV5-4 combines with J gene TRBJ2-3; 13 bases align to TRBD2. The CDR3 totals 15 residues. CDR1 and CDR2 (germline): SGHNT, YYREEE (reference sequence). J gave up 4 bases and V 3 bases, and 2 bases lay outside the gene matches. CDR3 in amino acids: CASSSGTSGADTQYF. In nucleotides, the CDR3 is TGTGCCAGCAGCTCCGGGACTAGCGGGGCAGATACGCAGTATTTT.

Notes on this clone: This same CDR3 is encoded by further DNA sequences in the sample. V gene TRBV18 combines with J gene TRBJ2-3; 10 nucleotides align to TRBD2. The CDR3 has 18 residues. The V gene end was trimmed by 2 bases and the J gene end by 1 base; junction bases not matched to a gene: 9. Germline lookup yields CDR1 KGHSH and CDR2 LQKENI. CDR3 sequence reads: CASSPGLAGVIGTDTQYF. Written as DNA, the CDR3 is TGTGCCAGCTCACCAGGGCTAGCGGGAGTGATCGGCACAGATACGCAGTATTTT.

The chain recombines TRBV5-5 with TRBJ1-2, with 8 nucleotides matching TRBD1. This CDR3 region has 14 residues. Germline V gene sequence: CDR1 SGHKS, CDR2 YYEKEE (reference sequence). V lost 4 bases and J lost 7; bases outside the gene matches: 9. CDR3: CASSPWTGRVGYTF. The CDR3 nucleotides are TGTGCCAGCAGCCCGTGGACAGGGAGGGTTGGCTACACCTTC.

J is TRBJ2-7 and V is TRBV6-5; 7 positions agree with TRBD1. The CDR3 has 14 residues. Germline V CDR1 and CDR2: MNHEY, SVGAGI. Unmatched junction bases numbered 10, after V lost 8 bases and J lost 3 bases. The CDR3, as DNA: TGTGCCAGCTGGAGTACGACAGGGCGCTACGAGCAGTACTTC. It codes for CASWSTTGRYEQYF.

The table lists this clone with a few counts. Written as DNA, the CDR3 is TGTGCCAGCAGTTGGGCAGGGGAAAACTACGAGCAGTACTTC. The encoded protein is CASSWAGENYEQYF. The rearrangement joins TRBV27 to TRBJ2-7; a possible D gene is TRBD1 (6 bases). CDR3 length equals 14 residues. Germline values: CDR1 MNHEY, CDR2 SMNVEV (reference sequence). The V and J ends lost 4 bases and 3 bases respectively, with 13 bases between them.

V gene TRBV19 combines with J gene TRBJ2-7; tentative D call: TRBD2 (5 bases). This CDR3 spans 13 amino acids. Germline V gene sequence: CDR1 LNHDA, CDR2 SQIVND (reference sequence). V was pared by 5 bases and J by 2 bases, with 10 bases between. In DNA form, the CDR3 reads TGTGCCAGTAGTTCTGACTATACCTACGAGCAGTACTTC. The encoded protein is CASSSDYTYEQYF. Full variable domain (outside the CDR3, taken from reference TRBV19 and TRBJ2-7): DGGITQSPKYLFRKEGQNVTLSCEQNLNHDAMYWYRQDPGQGLRLIYYSQIVNDFQKGDIAEGYSVSREKKESFPLTVTSAQKNPTAFYLCASSSDYTYEQYFGPGTRLTVT.

V usage is TRBV7-9 and J usage is TRBJ1-2; 8 bases map to TRBD1. The CDR3 covers 16 residues. Looked up from germline, CDR1 is SEHNR and CDR2 is FQNEAQ (reference sequence). J was trimmed by 5 bases and V by 5 bases; bases with no gene match: 13. This CDR3 reads CASSDSGSDRVYGYTF. In DNA form, the CDR3 reads TGTGCCAGCAGCGATAGTGGCTCGGACAGGGTTTATGGCTACACCTTC.